This T cell receptor (beta chain) was sequenced for a study of cytomegalovirus exposure and HLA in healthy donors. Study-level findings and limits: The study recorded 150 to 200 TCR beta chains that were cytomegalovirus-associated. It was reported that the classifier diagnosed cytomegalovirus status with high specificity and sensitivity in both the original and validation cohorts.

Germline CDR1 SGHDN, CDR2 FVKESK. The V gene lost 3 bases and the J gene lost 0 bases, with 26 bases spanning the gap. The CDR3 has 20 residues. Method: immunoSEQ multiplex PCR; TCRdb's copy keeps in-frame clones and lacks some. This table has 260,000 or so clones, 85% to 90% appearing once. Notes on this clone: Its target is unknown.

Sequencing used PBMCs. The chain links TRBV14 to TRBJ1-1, with D possibly TRBD1 on 5 matching bases. This sequence originates from a woman between 18 and 30 years old in good health and CMV-seronegative. The CDR3 spells CASSQITPPFSATVNTEAFF. As DNA, the CDR3 is TGTGCCAGCAGCCAGATCACACCCCCTTTCTCCGCGACAGTGAACACTGAAGCTTTCTTT. Based on the CDR3 plus reference TRBV14 and TRBJ1-1, the full variable domain is EAGVTQFPSHSVIEKGQTVTLRCDPISGHDNLYWYRRVMGKEIKFLLHFVKESKQDESGMPNNRFLAERTGGTYSTLKVQPAELEDSGVYFCASSQITPPFSATVNTEAFFGQGTRLTVV.